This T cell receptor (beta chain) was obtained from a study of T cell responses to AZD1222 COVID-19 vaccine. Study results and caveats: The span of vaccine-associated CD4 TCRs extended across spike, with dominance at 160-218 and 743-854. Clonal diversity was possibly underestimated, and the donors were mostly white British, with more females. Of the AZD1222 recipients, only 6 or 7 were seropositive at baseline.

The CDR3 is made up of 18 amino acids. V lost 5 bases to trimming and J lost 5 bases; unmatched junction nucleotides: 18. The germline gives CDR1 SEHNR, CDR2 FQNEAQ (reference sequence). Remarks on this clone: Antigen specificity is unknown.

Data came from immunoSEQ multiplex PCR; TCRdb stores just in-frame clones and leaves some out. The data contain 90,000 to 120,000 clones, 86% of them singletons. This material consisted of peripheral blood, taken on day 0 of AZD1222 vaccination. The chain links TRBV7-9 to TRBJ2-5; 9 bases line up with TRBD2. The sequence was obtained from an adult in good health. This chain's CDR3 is CASSHGASGDPAYETQYF. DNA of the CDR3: TGTGCCAGCAGCCATGGGGCTAGCGGGGATCCCGCCTATGAGACCCAGTACTTC. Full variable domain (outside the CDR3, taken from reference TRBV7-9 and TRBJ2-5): DTGVSQNPRHKITKRGQNVTFRCDPISEHNRLYWYRQTLGQGPEFLTYFQNEAQLEKSRLLSDRFSAERPKGSFSTLEIQRTEQGDSAMYLCASSHGASGDPAYETQYFGPGTRLLVL.